This entry lists 12 T cell receptor beta chains sequenced from one sample in a study of cytomegalovirus exposure and HLA in healthy donors. PCR used 60 Vbeta primers and 13 Jbeta primers. Measured with immunoSEQ multiplex PCR; TCRdb has only the in-frame clones, and not every one. The sample shows about 97,000 clones, about 70% of them seen only once. Input material: PBMCs. The receptors were gathered from a woman aged 35 to 49 in good health and CMV-seronegative.

The chain couples TRBV6-5 to TRBJ1-2; 10 bases match TRBD1. The CDR3 contains 14 residues. Losses at the gene ends were 6 bases for V and 4 bases for J; bases not matched to a gene: 5. Germline V lookup: CDR1 MNHEY, CDR2 SVGAGI. The chain's CDR3 is CASRPGQGGYGYTF. CDR3 nucleotide sequence: TGTGCCAGCAGACCCGGACAGGGGGGCTATGGCTACACCTTC.

J is TRBJ2-1 and V is TRBV25-1; TRBD2 matches 10 bases. The CDR3 totals 14 residues. CDR1 is MGHDK, CDR2 SYGVNS, per germline. The V segment lost 6 bases and the J segment 6 bases; nucleotides outside the gene matches: 5. CDR3 nucleotides: TGTGCCAGCAGACCGGGACTAGCGACCAATGAGCAGTTCTTC. It encodes CASRPGLATNEQFF. Filled out from reference TRBV25-1 and TRBJ2-1, the complete variable domain reads EADIYQTPRYLVIGTGKKITLECSQTMGHDKMYWYQQDPGMELHLIHYSYGVNSTEKGDLSSESTVSRIRTEHFPLTLESARPSHTSQYLCASRPGLATNEQFFGPGTRLTVL.

This clone was observed a few times. The chain joins TRBV4-3 to TRBJ2-7; 10 bases are a match to TRBD2. J was trimmed by 2 bases and V by 0 bases; bases with no gene match: 4. In germline, CDR1 is LGHNA, CDR2 YSLEER. The CDR3 length is 16 residues. In DNA, the CDR3 is TGCGCCAGCAGCCAAGATCTGAGCGGGGGGGCCTACGAGCAGTACTTC. The encoded protein is CASSQDLSGGAYEQYF.

The J gene is TRBJ2-3, the V gene TRBV7-3; 7 bases line up with TRBD2. Looked up from germline, CDR1 is SGHTA and CDR2 is FQGTGA. Losses at the gene ends were 5 bases for V and 1 base for J; bases not matched to a gene: 3. CDR3 length equals 14 residues. The CDR3 nucleotides are TGTGCCAGCAGCCAGAGCGGGGGCACAGATACGCAGTATTTT. This codes for CASSQSGGTDTQYF.

The sample holds a few counts of this clone. The rearrangement uses TRBV5-5 and TRBJ2-7, with D perhaps TRBD1 (5 bases). Germline V lookup: CDR1 SGHKS, CDR2 YYEKEE (reference sequence). The germline V and J ends were trimmed by 4 bases and 3 bases, with 23 bases remaining between them. The CDR3 is made up of 17 amino acids. CDR3 region: CASSRADGRLGDYEQYF. The CDR3 DNA follows: TGTGCCAGCAGCCGAGCCGACGGACGTTTAGGGGACTACGAGCAGTACTTC.

The chain has TRBV5-1 and TRBJ1-1; D call uncertain. The CDR3 spans 13 residues. CDR1 SGHRS and CDR2 YFSETQ come from the germline V gene. With 3 bases removed from V and 1 base from J, the gap between germline ends came to 7 bases. This CDR3 reads CASSSTGNTEAFF. CDR3 in DNA: TGCGCCAGCAGCTCCACCGGGAACACTGAAGCTTTCTTT.

The V and J genes are TRBV9 and TRBJ1-4; TRBD1 is a possible D gene (5 bases). Germline V CDR1 and CDR2: SGDLS, YYNGEE. The V end lost 0 bases, the J end lost 8 bases, and 14 bases lay between the germline ends. The CDR3 covers 15 residues. CDR3 sequence reads: CASSVGQGRREKLFF. The CDR3 nucleotides read TGTGCCAGCAGCGTAGGGCAGGGTCGTAGAGAAAAACTGTTTTTT.

V usage is TRBV18 and J usage is TRBJ1-2, with 7 bases aligning to TRBD1. The length of the CDR3 is 13 residues. Germline CDR1 and CDR2: KGHSH and LQKENI. The J segment lost 8 bases and the V segment lost 4 bases, leaving 7 bases of the junction unmatched. The CDR3 DNA sequence: TGTGCCAGCTCACTTCGACAGGGCGAGGGCTACACCTTC. Protein product: CASSLRQGEGYTF.

The chain joins TRBV11-2 to TRBJ1-1; D remains ambiguous. Looked up from germline, CDR1 is SGHAT and CDR2 is FQNNGV. This CDR3 comprises 13 residues. The V end was cut by 4 bases, the J end by 7 bases, with 13 bases between. CDR3 nucleotides: TGTGCCAGCAGCTCCGCCTCGGGGAATGAAGCTTTCTTT. Translated, it gives CASSSASGNEAFF.

This clone has just one count. The V and J genes are TRBV4-1 and TRBJ1-5, with D tentatively TRBD1 (5 bases). V gave up 4 bases and J gave up 7 bases, with 8 bases separating them. CDR3 length equals 12 residues. From germline, CDR1 is MGHRA and CDR2 YSYEKL. In DNA form, the CDR3 reads TGCGCCAGCAGCCCCAGGGTGCAGCCCCAGCATTTT. Translating it yields CASSPRVQPQHF.

This clone was counted a single time. The chain is built from TRBV19 and TRBJ2-1; 8 nucleotides line up with TRBD2. The CDR3 runs 16 residues. V dropped 6 bases and J dropped 0; count of bases not matched to a gene: 7. CDR1 is LNHDA, CDR2 SQIVND, per germline (reference sequence). This CDR3 reads CASRDTGTSSYNEQFF. The CDR3 DNA is TGTGCCAGTAGGGACACTGGGACTAGCTCCTACAATGAGCAGTTCTTC.

This clone was seen once. This sequence joins TRBV10-3 and TRBJ2-7, with 9 bases aligning to TRBD1. Trimming removed 5 bases from V and 5 bases from J; junction bases left unmatched: 7. The CDR3 covers 14 residues. CDR1 ENHRY and CDR2 SYGVKD come from the germline V gene. This chain's CDR3 is CAISPGQGYDEQYF. The CDR3 nucleotides read TGTGCCATCAGTCCGGGACAGGGTTACGACGAGCAGTACTTC.